Below are 20 T cell receptor beta chains sequenced from a single sample in a study of monozygotic twins with inflammatory bowel disease. TCRdb derives one entry per CDR3 protein from the 5' RACE reads, leaving out DNA. The sample totals roughly 320,000 distinct CDR3 sequences. Sequencing was carried out using blood. All receptors derive from a human donor with ulcerative colitis or Crohn's disease, or a healthy co-twin of an affected twin (not recorded which).

The chain couples TRBV18 to TRBJ2-1; TCRdb indicates TRBD2, and absent DNA this call remains unverified. Germline CDR1 is KGHSH and CDR2 is LQKENI. The CDR3 has 12 residues. CDR3 sequence: CASSSDSHEQFF.

The chain is built from TRBV5-5 and TRBJ2-7; the D call of TRBD1 rests on TCRdb alone, since no DNA is present to check it. CDR1 SGHKS and CDR2 YYEKEE come from the germline V gene (reference sequence). The CDR3 sequence is 13 residues long. Here the CDR3 reads CASSYVGNYEQYF.

The V gene is TRBV19, the J gene TRBJ1-1; the D gene TCRdb calls, TRBD1, cannot be checked with no DNA. Germline loops: CDR1 LNHDA, CDR2 SQIVND (reference sequence). The CDR3 is 15 amino acids. The CDR3 is CASRTGIGVNTEAFF.

The chain carries TRBV3-1 and TRBJ1-3. Per the germline V gene, CDR1 is LGHDT and CDR2 is YNNKEL (reference sequence). This CDR3 has 12 amino acids. CDR3 sequence: CASSQGENTIYF.

The chain couples TRBV7-2 to TRBJ2-3; TCRdb indicates TRBD2, and absent DNA this call remains unverified. The CDR3 totals 15 residues. CDR1 is SGHTA and CDR2 is FQGNSA in the germline V gene. CDR3 sequence: CASRGFSGRADTQYF.

The rearrangement uses TRBV20-1 and TRBJ1-3. Per germline, CDR1 DFQATT and CDR2 SNEGSKA (reference sequence). The CDR3 loop spans 15 amino acids. The CDR3 loop is CSARGKDQEGNTIYF.

V and J are TRBV5-1 and TRBJ2-5; there is no DNA to check the TCRdb D call of TRBD1. The CDR3 contains 18 residues. Germline values: CDR1 SGHRS, CDR2 YFSETQ. CDR3 amino acids: CASSLQPGLRHSQETQYF.

This sequence joins TRBV19 and TRBJ1-6; TCRdb proposes TRBD1, but this gene call is untestable without DNA. This CDR3 is built from 15 residues. The germline V gene encodes CDR1 LNHDA and CDR2 SQIVND (reference sequence). The CDR3 is CASSEGVAYNSPLHF.

V is TRBV27 and J is TRBJ1-6; the D gene TCRdb calls, TRBD1, cannot be checked with no DNA. Germline loops: CDR1 MNHEY, CDR2 SMNVEV (reference sequence). This CDR3 region has 14 residues. CDR3 protein: CASSYRTANSPLHF.

This CDR3 is CASSEGGNQPQHF. The chain combines TRBV6-4 with TRBJ1-5; no DNA is available, so the TRBD1 call from TCRdb remains unchecked. The germline V gene encodes CDR1 MRHNA and CDR2 SNTAGT. There are 13 residues in the CDR3.

The J gene is TRBJ2-7, the V gene TRBV11-1; TCRdb designates TRBD2, a call that cannot be tested without DNA. The CDR3 extends over 20 amino acids. Germline assignment: CDR1 SGHAT and CDR2 FQDESV (reference sequence). The CDR3: CASSLARGRDPNRYYYEQYF.

V usage is TRBV19 and J usage is TRBJ2-2. Germline V lookup: CDR1 LNHDA, CDR2 SQIVND (reference sequence). This CDR3 is built from 12 residues. The CDR3 is CASTLFGGELFF.

J is TRBJ2-3 and V is TRBV10-3; TCRdb names TRBD1, which stays unverified in the absence of DNA. The CDR3 has 16 residues. The germline V gene encodes CDR1 ENHRY and CDR2 SYGVKD. The CDR3: CAISDLAQGGSDTQYF.

The chain combines TRBV29-1 with TRBJ2-1; TCRdb designates TRBD1, a call that cannot be tested without DNA. The germline gives CDR1 SQVTM, CDR2 ANQGSEA. The CDR3 runs 14 residues. This chain's CDR3 is CSVEGETGGDEQFF.

The CDR3 here is CATRGQGVNTEAFF. The J gene is TRBJ1-1, the V gene TRBV24-1; the TCRdb call, TRBD1, lacks DNA for checking. The CDR3 has 14 residues. The germline V gene has CDR1 KGHDR and CDR2 SFDVKD.

The V gene is TRBV6-5, the J gene TRBJ2-1. This CDR3 is built from 12 residues. Germline values: CDR1 MNHEY, CDR2 SVGAGI. This CDR3 is CASASSYNEQFF.

The chain couples TRBV21-1 to TRBJ2-7; there is no DNA to check the TCRdb D call of TRBD2. TRBV21-1 is reported as a pseudogene. The CDR3 totals 17 residues. CDR3 amino acids: CASSKNRPAGHSDEQYF.

This CDR3 is CASIRRSSYNEQFF. The chain combines TRBV2 with TRBJ2-1. Germline V gives CDR1 SNHLY, CDR2 FYNNEI. This CDR3 region has 14 residues.

V gene TRBV5-6 combines with J gene TRBJ2-7; TCRdb calls TRBD2, which cannot be checked without DNA. Germline CDR1 is SGHDT and CDR2 is YYEEEE. The CDR3 is 15 residues long. The CDR3 sequence: CASSSGLAGGQEQYF.

The chain carries TRBV5-1 and TRBJ2-5; TCRdb's assignment of TRBD1 cannot be checked, as there is no DNA. The CDR3 sequence is 14 residues long. The V gene's germline CDR1 is SGHRS and CDR2 YFSETQ. CDR3 region: CASSLAEGRETQYF.